The 28 T cell receptor beta chains given below trace back to one sample, sequenced in a study of T-cell memory formation after mild COVID-19. From the 5' RACE reads, TCRdb called clonotypes with MiXCR, one entry per CDR3 protein. The sample gives about 140,000 distinct CDR3 sequences, 13% to 15% of which show up once; 25% to 30% is in the top ten. Sample: PBMCs or a T cell subset sorted from them (not recorded which). Source of these receptors: an adult woman who had mild COVID-19 (a few samples of this study predate the infection). Cell type and time point are not known.

The chain links TRBV29-1 to TRBJ2-4; D is possibly TRBD1 or TRBD2 (5 bases each). CDR1 and CDR2 (germline): SQVTM, ANQGSEA. The V end lost 3 bases, the J end lost 10 bases, and 10 bases lay between the germline ends. The CDR3 has 11 amino acids. The CDR3 region is CSVDRGSIQYF. CDR3 bases: TGCAGCGTTGACCGGGGCTCGATTCAGTACTTC.

The rearrangement uses TRBV28 and TRBJ1-3; D is ambiguous. This CDR3 region has 14 residues. With 3 bases removed from V and 1 base from J, the gap between germline ends came to 7 bases. Germline V gene sequence: CDR1 MDHEN, CDR2 SYDVKM. For the CDR3, the DNA is TGTGCCAGCAGTTTTTTGGGGTCTGGAAACACCATATATTTT. This codes for CASSFLGSGNTIYF.

This clonotype has ten or more counts. This chain uses TRBV5-5 with TRBJ1-1; no definite D call. From germline, CDR1 is SGHKS and CDR2 YYEKEE (reference sequence). The CDR3 is made up of 13 amino acids. V lost 1 base to trimming and J lost 0 bases, with 4 bases between them. CDR3 residues: CASSLSVNTEAFF. As DNA, the CDR3 is TGTGCCAGCAGCTTGTCAGTGAACACTGAAGCTTTCTTT.

The rearrangement uses TRBV9 and TRBJ2-3; 13 nucleotides align to TRBD2. CDR1 is SGDLS and CDR2 is YYNGEE in the germline V gene. With 2 bases clipped from V and 0 bases from J, the junction kept 3 bases outside the gene matches. The CDR3 spans 17 residues. The CDR3 spells CASSVGLAGFSTDTQYF. The CDR3 region has the DNA TGTGCCAGCAGCGTGGGACTAGCGGGGTTTAGCACAGATACGCAGTATTTT.

This clonotype was seen repeatedly, ten times or more. The genes are TRBV15 and TRBJ2-5; weak D call: TRBD1 (6 bases). V shed 0 bases and J shed 5 bases, with 13 bases lying between them. Germline lookup yields CDR1 LNHNV and CDR2 YYDKDF (reference sequence). This CDR3 region has 15 residues. This CDR3 reads CATSRDRGEEETQYF. The CDR3 nucleotides read TGTGCCACCAGCAGAGACAGGGGAGAAGAGGAGACCCAGTACTTC.

This clonotype was recorded a few times. The rearrangement uses TRBV7-2 and TRBJ2-1; D might be TRBD1 or TRBD2, each matching 6 bases. Germline V gene data show CDR1 as SGHTA and CDR2 as FQGNSA. The CDR3 covers 17 residues. The germline V and J ends were trimmed by 2 bases and 4 bases, with 18 bases remaining between them. In DNA, the CDR3 is TGTGCCAGCAGCTTACCACCCTCGGGGGCTGTTTACAATGAGCAGTTCTTC. Protein product: CASSLPPSGAVYNEQFF.

The chain employs TRBV7-2 and TRBJ2-2; 11 bases line up with TRBD2. From germline, CDR1 is SGHTA and CDR2 FQGNSA. The CDR3 totals 16 residues. The ends lost 5 bases at V and 2 bases at J; junction bases unmatched: 4. CDR3 DNA: TGTGCCAGCAGCGACGGACTAGCGGGCAACACCGGGGAGCTGTTTTTT. This codes for CASSDGLAGNTGELFF. Based on the CDR3 plus reference TRBV7-2 and TRBJ2-2, the full variable domain is GAGVSQSPSNKVTEKGKDVELRCDPISGHTALYWYRQSLGQGLEFLIYFQGNSAPDKSGLPSDRFSAERTGGSVSTLTIQRTQQEDSAVYLCASSDGLAGNTGELFFGEGSRLTVL.

This clonotype turned up a few times. The V gene is TRBV6-5, the J gene TRBJ2-1; D perhaps matches TRBD2 (6 bases). Germline CDR1 and CDR2: MNHEY and SVGAGI. This CDR3 comprises 14 residues. Trimming pared 6 bases from V and 5 bases from J, leaving 14 bases between. The CDR3 sequence: CASSISGVDNEQFF. CDR3 nucleotides: TGTGCCAGCAGCATTAGCGGAGTTGACAATGAGCAGTTCTTC.

This clonotype is classed as medium-sized. This chain links TRBV5-4 with TRBJ2-7; the D is unclear. Germline assignment: CDR1 SGHNT and CDR2 YYREEE (reference sequence). The ends were cut back, 0 bases at V and 0 bases at J, with 16 bases in the middle. The CDR3 totals 17 residues. CDR3 region: CASSLGGVGLLSYEQYF. The CDR3, as DNA: TGTGCCAGCAGCTTGGGAGGCGTGGGCTTGCTCTCCTACGAGCAGTACTTC.

This clonotype was found a few times. The chain joins TRBV7-8 to TRBJ2-3, with 8 bases matching TRBD1. This CDR3 contains 15 residues. Looked up from germline, CDR1 is SGHVS and CDR2 is FQNEAQ. The J segment lost 0 bases and the V segment lost 6 bases, leaving 5 bases of the junction unmatched. CDR3 loop: CASRERTGSTDTQYF. The CDR3, as DNA: TGTGCCAGCAGGGAGAGGACAGGGAGCACAGATACGCAGTATTTT.

The chain uses TRBV7-6 and TRBJ2-1, with 7 bases lining up with TRBD2. CDR3 length: 13 amino acids. With V trimmed by 4 bases and J by 10 bases, 7 bases remained unmatched. Germline V lookup: CDR1 SGHVS, CDR2 FNYEAQ. This CDR3 reads CASSYAGEREQFF. The CDR3 nucleotides are TGTGCCAGCAGCTACGCGGGAGAAAGAGAGCAGTTCTTC. The variable domain in full, with the rest retrieved from reference TRBV7-6 and TRBJ2-1, is GAGVSQSPRYKVTKRGQDVALRCDPISGHVSLYWYRQALGQGPEFLTYFNYEAQQDKSGLPNDRFSAERPEGSISTLTIQRTEQRDSAMYRCASSYAGEREQFFGPGTRLTVL.

This clonotype was seen a handful of times. The rearrangement uses TRBV12-3 or TRBV12-4 and TRBJ2-1; D is possibly TRBD1 (6 bases). V lost 2 bases to trimming and J lost 3 bases, with 8 bases between them. The CDR3 is 14 residues long. The CDR3 here is CASSLSTGYNEQFF. CDR3 in DNA: TGTGCCAGCAGTTTATCGACAGGCTACAATGAGCAGTTCTTC.

In this sample, this clonotype turned up a few times. The J gene is TRBJ2-7, the V gene TRBV20-1; D is tentatively TRBD1 or TRBD2 (5 bases each). With 0 bases removed from V and 3 bases from J, the gap between germline ends came to 9 bases. This CDR3 contains 13 residues. Germline V lookup: CDR1 DFQATT, CDR2 SNEGSKA (reference sequence). The CDR3 DNA follows: TGCAGTGCTAGAGAGGGAGACAGCTACGAGCAGTACTTC. Protein product: CSAREGDSYEQYF.

This clonotype was seen only a few times. V and J are TRBV20-1 and TRBJ2-1; 11 bases are a match to TRBD2. The CDR3 is 15 residues long. J lost 6 bases, V lost 1 base, and 5 bases had no gene match. Germline assignment: CDR1 DFQATT and CDR2 SNEGSKA (reference sequence). The CDR3 DNA sequence: TGCAGTGCTAGAGGGGGACTAGCGGAACCCAATGAGCAGTTCTTC. It specifies CSARGGLAEPNEQFF.

The chain combines TRBV10-2 with TRBJ1-1; 7 nucleotides agree with TRBD1. This CDR3 has 13 amino acids. The junction had 3 bases not matched to a gene; V was cut back by 5 bases and J by 3 bases. Germline lookup yields CDR1 WSHSY and CDR2 SAAADI. The CDR3 coding sequence is TGCGCCAGCAGTTTCACAGGGGACACTGAAGCTTTCTTT. It encodes CASSFTGDTEAFF.

This clonotype was detected only a few times. The V gene is TRBV9, the J gene TRBJ1-1; D gene uncertain. CDR1 and CDR2 (germline): SGDLS, YYNGEE. The CDR3 totals 13 residues. The V end lost 3 bases, the J end lost 2 bases, and 8 bases lay between the germline ends. CDR3 amino acids: CASSDPGNTEAFF. In DNA, the CDR3 is TGTGCCAGCAGCGATCCGGGCAACACTGAAGCTTTCTTT.

This clonotype appeared many times. The chain uses TRBV12-3 or TRBV12-4 and TRBJ2-1; D is ambiguous. Trimming cost V 3 bases and J 7 bases, with 4 bases left between them. CDR3 length: 11 residues. The CDR3 region is CASSFGNEQFF. CDR3 DNA: TGTGCCAGCAGTTTTGGGAATGAGCAGTTCTTC.

This clonotype was counted a few times. V is TRBV11-2 and J is TRBJ2-1, with D hard to call. The germline gives CDR1 SGHAT, CDR2 FQNNGV. Trimming left V 3 bases short and J 7 bases short, with 19 bases between. This CDR3 is 16 amino acids long. CDR3 loop: CASSFDMAAEWNEQFF. The CDR3 bases are TGTGCCAGCAGCTTCGACATGGCCGCAGAATGGAATGAGCAGTTCTTC.

This clonotype was counted between two and nine times. This sequence joins TRBV9 and TRBJ2-2; no firm D call. CDR1 is SGDLS and CDR2 is YYNGEE in the germline V gene. V lost 0 bases, J lost 4 bases, and 7 bases lay in between. The CDR3 consists of 14 residues. The CDR3 protein is CASSVATGTGELFF. The CDR3 nucleotides are TGTGCCAGCAGCGTAGCTACGGGCACCGGGGAGCTGTTTTTT.

There are a few counts of this clonotype. V gene TRBV7-2 combines with J gene TRBJ2-7, with 13 bases aligning to TRBD2. The CDR3 runs 16 residues. From germline, CDR1 is SGHTA and CDR2 FQGNSA. The V gene end was trimmed by 3 bases and the J gene end by 2 bases; junction bases not matched to a gene: 4. The CDR3 loop is CASSFPGTSGTYEQYF. CDR3 DNA: TGTGCCAGCAGCTTCCCCGGGACTAGCGGGACCTACGAGCAGTACTTC.

In this sample, this clonotype turned up many times. The genes are TRBV6-5 and TRBJ2-1; 10 nucleotides align to TRBD2. Germline V lookup: CDR1 MNHEY, CDR2 SVGAGI. The CDR3 sequence is 15 residues long. The ends lost 4 bases at V and 0 bases at J; junction bases unmatched: 0. The CDR3 region has the DNA TGTGCCAGCAGTTCTAGCGGGAGCTCCTACAATGAGCAGTTCTTC. It yields the protein CASSSSGSSYNEQFF.

This clonotype was observed at least ten times. The V gene is TRBV6-4, the J gene TRBJ2-1; TRBD2 might be the D (6 bases). This CDR3 region has 15 residues. V lost 2 bases to trimming and J lost 9 bases, with 17 bases between them. Germline CDR1 MRHNA, CDR2 SNTAGT. This CDR3 reads CASSDTSEGMVEQFF. The CDR3 nucleotides read TGTGCCAGCAGTGACACCTCGGAGGGAATGGTTGAGCAGTTCTTC.

The chain uses TRBV4-1 and TRBJ2-7; the D call may be TRBD1 or TRBD2 (5 bases each). Germline V gene data show CDR1 as MGHRA and CDR2 as YSYEKL. The CDR3 is 14 residues long. The V and J ends lost 4 bases and 2 bases respectively, with 12 bases between them. In DNA form, the CDR3 reads TGCGCCAGCAGCCTTAACTTGGGGGCCTACGAGCAGTACTTC. Residues: CASSLNLGAYEQYF.

In this sample, this clonotype turned up a few times. This chain links TRBV10-3 with TRBJ2-3; 13 bases map to TRBD2. The V gene end was trimmed by 10 bases and the J gene end by 0 bases; junction bases not matched to a gene: 7. The CDR3 consists of 16 residues. Germline V CDR1 and CDR2: ENHRY, SYGVKD. The CDR3 nucleotides are TGTGCCACCCTCAGGACTAGCGGGGGCAGCACAGATACGCAGTATTTT. Residues: CATLRTSGGSTDTQYF.

There are a few counts of this clonotype. The chain employs TRBV4-2 and TRBJ1-6; D is possibly TRBD1 (5 bases). V was cut by 3 bases and J by 9 bases, with 18 bases left in between. Germline lookup yields CDR1 LGHNA and CDR2 YNFKEQ. The CDR3 has 16 amino acids. The CDR3 here is CASSHDPGRMGSPLHF. CDR3 DNA: TGTGCCAGCAGCCATGACCCGGGACGGATGGGTTCACCCCTCCACTTT.

This clonotype occurred many times. The chain uses TRBV7-9 and TRBJ2-7, with D hard to call. The CDR3 sequence is 12 residues long. CDR1 is SEHNR and CDR2 is FQNEAQ in the germline V gene (reference sequence). The germline V and J ends were trimmed by 2 bases and 0 bases, with 2 bases remaining between them. The chain's CDR3 is CASSLTSYEQYF. CDR3 sequence (DNA): TGTGCCAGCAGCTTAACCTCCTACGAGCAGTACTTC.

This clonotype was found a few times. This chain connects TRBV4-1 to TRBJ2-5; D perhaps matches TRBD1 (5 bases). The V gene's germline CDR1 is MGHRA and CDR2 YSYEKL. The CDR3 extends over 15 amino acids. The germline V and J ends were trimmed by 0 bases and 2 bases, with 10 bases remaining between them. CDR3 in amino acids: CASSQDKGQQETQYF. The CDR3 DNA reads as TGCGCCAGCAGCCAAGATAAGGGGCAGCAAGAGACCCAGTACTTC.

This clonotype was counted a few times. V and J are TRBV4-1 and TRBJ2-7; a possible D gene is TRBD2 (5 bases). Trimming left V 0 bases short and J 2 bases short, with 14 bases between. Germline V gene lookup returns CDR1 MGHRA and CDR2 YSYEKL. This CDR3 is 16 amino acids long. CDR3 amino acids: CASSQDMQPGAYEQYF. DNA for the CDR3: TGCGCCAGCAGCCAAGATATGCAACCCGGGGCCTACGAGCAGTACTTC.